One and the same sample provided the 27 T cell receptor beta chains below, sequenced in a study of T cell changes during pregnancy in multiple sclerosis. Some clones are missing from TCRdb's copy, which holds only in-frame ones; the method was immunoSEQ multiplex PCR. The table includes roughly 42,000 clones, more than 85% detected once. Sequences were derived from CD8+ T cells from peripheral blood mononuclear cells, sampled in the third trimester of pregnancy. The source of these receptors is a female donor with multiple sclerosis, enrolled in a pregnancy study.

This chain uses TRBV6-5 with TRBJ2-1, with 7 bases lining up with TRBD2. This CDR3 is built from 16 residues. With 3 bases clipped from V and 5 bases from J, the junction kept 10 bases outside the gene matches. Germline CDR1 is MNHEY and CDR2 is SVGAGI. CDR3 nucleotides: TGTGCCAGCAGTTATCTCGGGACTACCCCCGACAATGAGCAGTTCTTC. Translated, it gives CASSYLGTTPDNEQFF.

V usage is TRBV28 and J usage is TRBJ2-7; 7 bases line up with TRBD1. This CDR3 spans 15 amino acids. Trimming took 6 bases from V and 2 from J; bases not matched to a gene: 10. Germline V gene sequence: CDR1 MDHEN, CDR2 SYDVKM. CDR3: CASSLSETGPYEQYF. The CDR3 DNA sequence: TGTGCCAGCAGCCTATCCGAGACAGGGCCCTACGAGCAGTACTTC.

This clone occurred once. The junction departs from the called germline gene at one end, perhaps through a read error. V gene TRBV7-7 combines with J gene TRBJ2-7; 7 positions agree with TRBD2. The CDR3 totals 16 residues. The germline gives CDR1 SSHAT, CDR2 FNYEAQ (reference sequence). CDR3 sequence reads: CASSLISREFGCEQYF. The CDR3 nucleotides read TGTGCTAGCAGCTTAATATCGCGGGAGTTTGGTTGCGAGCAGTACTTC. The complete variable domain, with remaining parts taken from reference TRBV7-7 and TRBJ2-7, reads GAGVSQSPRYKVTKRGQDVTLRCDPISSHATLYWYQQALGQGPEFLTYFNYEAQPDKSGLPSDRFSAERPEGSISTLTIQRTEQRDSAMYRCASSLISREFGCEQYFGPGTRLTVT.

The rearrangement uses TRBV4-1 and TRBJ2-7; D is possibly TRBD2 (5 bases). Germline lookup yields CDR1 MGHRA and CDR2 YSYEKL. V lost 6 bases to trimming and J lost 7 bases, with 19 bases between them. CDR3 length: 14 amino acids. The CDR3 loop is CASSPSIPDGEQYF. The CDR3 nucleotides read TGCGCCAGCAGTCCTAGCATACCGGATGGGGAGCAGTACTTC.

The chain couples TRBV5-4 to TRBJ1-1; TRBD1 matches 7 bases. With 3 bases clipped from V and 6 bases from J, the junction kept 8 bases outside the gene matches. The CDR3 spans 14 residues. Germline CDR1 and CDR2: SGHNT and YYREEE (reference sequence). This CDR3 is CASSYDREVPEAFF. The DNA for the CDR3 is TGTGCCAGCAGCTACGACAGGGAAGTCCCTGAAGCTTTCTTT. Full variable domain (outside the CDR3, taken from reference TRBV5-4 and TRBJ1-1): ETGVTQSPTHLIKTRGQQVTLRCSSQSGHNTVSWYQQALGQGPQFIFQYYREEENGRGNFPPRFSGLQFPNYSSELNVNALELDDSALYLCASSYDREVPEAFFGQGTRLTVV.

This clone showed up just once. The chain uses TRBV5-5 and TRBJ2-7; TRBD2 might be the D (5 bases). The CDR3 spans 15 residues. Trimming took 4 bases from V and 3 from J, leaving 17 bases between them. Germline CDR1 SGHKS, CDR2 YYEKEE (reference sequence). CDR3 protein: CASSPEAEWGYEQYF. The CDR3 nucleotides are TGTGCCAGCAGCCCGGAAGCGGAGTGGGGCTACGAGCAGTACTTC.

This sequence joins TRBV11-3 and TRBJ2-1; D is perhaps TRBD1 (5 bases). The CDR3 sequence is 16 residues long. The V end was cut by 0 bases, the J end by 5 bases, with 14 bases between. In germline, CDR1 is SGHNT, CDR2 YENEEA. CDR3 nucleotides: TGTGCCAGCAGCTTAGATCAGGGTTGGAGTAACAATGAGCAGTTCTTC. It encodes CASSLDQGWSNNEQFF.

This clone has only one observation. The chain combines TRBV6-5 with TRBJ1-1, with D unclear. Germline CDR1 reads MNHEY; CDR2 reads SVGAGI. Trimming left V 2 bases short and J 11 bases short, with 9 bases between. This CDR3 region has 11 residues. This CDR3 reads CASSYHIGAFF. As DNA, the CDR3 is TGTGCCAGCAGTTACCATATCGGGGCTTTCTTT.

The chain couples TRBV29-1 to TRBJ2-7, with D possibly matching TRBD2 (5 bases). The CDR3 covers 12 residues. From germline, CDR1 is SQVTM and CDR2 ANQGSEA. Trimming cost V 2 bases and J 3 bases, with 8 bases left between them. Here the CDR3 reads CSVEYAGYEQYF. CDR3 nucleotide sequence: TGCAGCGTTGAATATGCGGGCTACGAGCAGTACTTC.

This sequence joins TRBV6-1 and TRBJ2-7; a possible D gene is TRBD2 (5 bases). V was clipped by 1 base and J by 3 bases, with 13 bases between them. Germline CDR1 MNHNS, CDR2 SASEGT. The CDR3 is 15 amino acids. CDR3 sequence (DNA): TGTGCCAGCAGTGAAGAACCGGAGGCCTTCTACGAGCAGTACTTC. Its protein product is CASSEEPEAFYEQYF.

This clone was detected only once. This chain uses TRBV5-1 with TRBJ2-1, with D hard to call. Between the trimmed V and J ends, which lost 0 bases and 5 bases, there was a span of 9 bases. Germline CDR1 and CDR2: SGHRS and YFSETQ. This CDR3 is 14 amino acids long. The CDR3 spells CASSLAGVNNEQFF. CDR3 in DNA: TGCGCCAGCAGCTTGGCCGGAGTCAACAATGAGCAGTTCTTC.

This chain links TRBV29-1 with TRBJ2-2; D is possibly TRBD2 (6 bases). Germline V gene lookup returns CDR1 SQVTM and CDR2 ANQGSEA. This CDR3 region has 15 residues. Deletions cut 3 bases from V and 0 bases from J, with 11 bases between. CDR3 region: CSVDTGTANTGELFF. CDR3 DNA sequence: TGCAGCGTTGACACCGGGACTGCGAACACCGGGGAGCTGTTTTTT.

J is TRBJ2-5 and V is TRBV28; 10 bases line up with TRBD2. The CDR3 totals 18 residues. The germline V gene encodes CDR1 MDHEN and CDR2 SYDVKM. Trimming took 1 base from V and 5 from J; bases not matched to a gene: 13. CDR3 amino acids: CASSLYGTSGAMGETQYF. The CDR3 coding sequence is TGTGCCAGCAGTTTATATGGAACTAGCGGGGCCATGGGGGAGACCCAGTACTTC.

V is TRBV2 and J is TRBJ1-2; 8 nucleotides align to TRBD1. V gave up 2 bases and J gave up 4 bases; unmatched junction bases: 9. The CDR3 covers 16 residues. CDR1 SNHLY and CDR2 FYNNEI come from the germline V gene. CDR3 in DNA: TGTGCCAGCAGTGAACGGGTGGCAGGGGGCAGCTATGGCTACACCTTC. Translation gives CASSERVAGGSYGYTF.

This clone was counted a single time. V and J are TRBV6-5 and TRBJ2-4; the D gene is possibly TRBD2 (5 bases). CDR3 length: 11 residues. Per the germline V gene, CDR1 is MNHEY and CDR2 is SVGAGI. V lost 2 bases, J lost 10 bases, and 6 bases lay in between. The CDR3 reads CASSYGEIQYF. CDR3 nucleotide sequence: TGTGCCAGCAGTTACGGGGAGATTCAGTACTTC.

CDR3 nucleotide sequence: TGTGCCAGCAGCTTAGATTGGGCTAGCGGGGGAGCCCGGGGGGAGACCCAGTACTTC. This translates into CASSLDWASGGARGETQYF. This chain links TRBV11-3 with TRBJ2-5; 10 bases are shared with TRBD2. The CDR3 length is 19 residues. The junction had 15 bases not matched to a gene; V was cut back by 0 bases and J by 5 bases. Germline V lookup: CDR1 SGHNT, CDR2 YENEEA. Full variable domain (missing parts from reference TRBV11-3 and TRBJ2-5): EAGVVQSPRYKIIEKKQPVAFWCNPISGHNTLYWYLQNLGQGPELLIRYENEEAVDDSQLPKDRFSAERLKGVDSTLKIQPAELGDSAVYLCASSLDWASGGARGETQYFGPGTRLLVL.

The V and J genes are TRBV2 and TRBJ2-2; 7 bases fit TRBD1. The CDR3 is 16 amino acids. CDR1 and CDR2 (germline): SNHLY, FYNNEI. V was pared by 2 bases and J by 1 base, with 4 bases of the junction left unmatched. CDR3 bases: TGTGCCAGCAGTGAACCACAGGGGAAGAACACCGGGGAGCTGTTTTTT. Protein sequence: CASSEPQGKNTGELFF.

This clone appeared once. This rearrangement joins TRBV13 to TRBJ1-6; 9 bases line up with TRBD1. V trimming: 8 bases; J trimming: 8 bases; junction bases outside the gene matches: 13. There are 16 residues in the CDR3. Germline loops: CDR1 PRHDT, CDR2 FYEKMQ (reference sequence). The CDR3 protein is CASRTGGGRRDSPLHF. CDR3 coding DNA: TGTGCCAGCCGAACAGGGGGCGGGCGGCGAGATTCACCCCTCCACTTT.

The chain links TRBV6-4 to TRBJ2-3; 9 nucleotides match TRBD2. Looked up from germline, CDR1 is MRHNA and CDR2 is SNTAGT. V was clipped by 5 bases and J by 1 base; unmatched bases: 4. This CDR3 is 15 amino acids long. DNA of the CDR3: TGTGCCAGCAGTTTAGCGGGAGAGGGCACAGATACGCAGTATTTT. Its protein product is CASSLAGEGTDTQYF.

The chain is built from TRBV7-3 and TRBJ1-1; TRBD1 aligns across 8 bases. Germline CDR1 reads SGHTA; CDR2 reads FQGTGA. The CDR3 contains 19 residues. The V and J ends lost 2 bases and 0 bases, in that order; junction bases with no gene match: 14. Written as DNA, the CDR3 is TGTGCCAGCAGCTTACACCCACCCCGACAGGGGCTCGTGAACACTGAAGCTTTCTTT. Residues: CASSLHPPRQGLVNTEAFF.

This clone showed up just once. The rearrangement joins TRBV7-6 to TRBJ1-1, with 8 bases that match TRBD1. The CDR3 totals 15 residues. CDR1 SGHVS and CDR2 FNYEAQ come from the germline V gene. After removal of 4 bases from V and 5 bases from J, the junction contained 9 bases not matched to a gene. The CDR3 DNA reads TGTGCCAGCAGCTCAGCGGACAGGGCTGCGACTGAAGCTTTCTTT. This translates into CASSSADRAATEAFF.

The V and J genes are TRBV27 and TRBJ2-7, with 7 bases lining up with TRBD1. Germline V gene data show CDR1 as MNHEY and CDR2 as SMNVEV (reference sequence). This CDR3 contains 14 residues. V lost 0 bases and J lost 6; bases outside the gene matches: 5. CDR3 loop: CASSLSGGASEQYF. CDR3 nucleotide sequence: TGTGCCAGCAGTTTATCAGGGGGCGCGTCCGAGCAGTACTTC.

The V gene is TRBV2, the J gene TRBJ2-5, with D possibly being TRBD2 (7 bases). V was trimmed by 4 bases and J by 3 bases, leaving 15 bases between them. The length of the CDR3 is 15 residues. From germline, CDR1 is SNHLY and CDR2 FYNNEI. CDR3 in amino acids: CASSGLRGGEETQYF. For the CDR3, the DNA is TGTGCCAGCAGTGGTTTGAGGGGGGGGGAAGAGACCCAGTACTTC.

The V gene is TRBV4-3, the J gene TRBJ2-1, with 8 positions matching TRBD2. The germline V gene encodes CDR1 LGHNA and CDR2 YSLEER. This CDR3 has 17 residues. The junction had 8 bases not matched to a gene; V was cut back by 0 bases and J by 4 bases. This chain's CDR3 is CASSQDSMVAGYNEQFF. The CDR3 nucleotides are TGCGCCAGCAGCCAAGATTCCATGGTAGCGGGGTACAATGAGCAGTTCTTC.

This chain connects TRBV7-3 to TRBJ2-7; the D is unclear. The germline V gene encodes CDR1 SGHTA and CDR2 FQGTGA. The CDR3 extends over 15 amino acids. Trimming left V 1 base short and J 0 bases short, with 10 bases between. As DNA, the CDR3 is TGTGCCAGCAGCTTAATAACTGCCGCCTCCTACGAGCAGTACTTC. Translating it yields CASSLITAASYEQYF.

The genes are TRBV10-3 and TRBJ2-5; the D gene is possibly TRBD2 (5 bases). The CDR3 runs 12 residues. V was trimmed by 6 bases and J by 3 bases, leaving 8 bases between them. CDR1 and CDR2 (germline): ENHRY, SYGVKD. The CDR3 DNA follows: TGTGCCATCAGAGAAGCGGAAGAGACCCAGTACTTC. Protein sequence: CAIREAEETQYF.

The V and J genes are TRBV27 and TRBJ2-1; TRBD2 matches 8 bases. V shed 4 bases and J 8 bases; nucleotides not matched to a gene: 7. Germline V gives CDR1 MNHEY, CDR2 SMNVEV (reference sequence). The CDR3 is 14 amino acids. DNA for the CDR3: TGTGCCAGCAGTTCGGGACTAGGGAGGGATGAGCAGTTCTTC. It yields the protein CASSSGLGRDEQFF.